Listed below are T cell receptor beta chains from one sample, sequenced in a study of blood T cells in healthy people across ages. TCRdb fed the 5' RACE reads into MiXCR, producing one record per CDR3 protein. Among about 780,000 distinct CDR3 sequences, about 45% were seen once, and the ten largest hold approximately 18%. Sequenced sample: blood. The origin of the receptors is a man older than 75 in good health. Both conserved end residues are part of each CDR3. The order of the fields is V gene, J gene, clone size, D gene, CDR3 protein, CDR3 DNA. The D gene is left open where the match is weak. Part of the rows lack a size; the others show once, few, many or a class for expanded clones.

TRBV6-6	TRBJ2-1	once	TRBD2	CASSSTGTSGRYEQFF	TGTGCCAGCAGTAGCACCGGGACTAGCGGGAGATATGAGCAGTTCTTC
TRBV2	TRBJ2-6	NA	TRBD1	CASRGHGTGFSGANVLTF	TGTGCCAGCAGGGGGCATGGGACAGGATTCTCTGGGGCCAACGTCCTGACTTTC
TRBV20-1	TRBJ2-1	NA	TRBD2	CSGGTSGRISYNEQFF	TGCAGCGGGGGGACTAGCGGGCGCATCTCCTACAATGAGCAGTTCTTC
TRBV2	TRBJ1-2	NA	TRBD1	CASTDRVAYGYTF	TGTGCCAGCACCGACAGGGTAGCTTATGGCTACACCTTC
TRBV12-3/TRBV12-4	TRBJ2-5	NA	NA	CASSLVWREGEQYF	TGTGCCAGCAGTTTAGTCTGGAGGGAAGGGGAGCAGTACTTC
TRBV11-1	TRBJ2-1	NA	TRBD1	CASSSDRGIAYEQFF	TGTGCCAGCAGCTCGGACAGGGGTATCGCTTATGAGCAGTTCTTC
TRBV9	TRBJ2-1	NA	NA	CASSVGGGQETQFF	TGTGCCAGCAGCGTAGGAGGGGGACAAGAGACCCAGTTCTTC
TRBV9	TRBJ2-5	NA	NA	CASSVAGTEETQYF	TGTGCCAGCAGCGTAGCGGGGACCGAAGAGACCCAGTACTTC
TRBV7-9	TRBJ2-5	many	NA	CASSFVGGGETQYF	TGTGCCAGCAGCTTTGTGGGAGGGGGCGAGACCCAGTACTTC
TRBV7-2	TRBJ2-3	NA	NA	CVSSLASSGADTQYF	TGTGTCAGCAGCTTAGCCTCATCGGGGGCAGATACGCAGTATTTT
TRBV7-8	TRBJ2-1	many	NA	CASSLDFGARGLDEQFF	TGTGCCAGCAGCTTAGATTTTGGGGCGAGAGGTTTGGATGAGCAGTTCTTC
TRBV12-3/TRBV12-4	TRBJ2-2	NA	TRBD2	CASSLRRLAGYTGELFF	TGTGCCAGCAGTTTACGGCGGCTAGCGGGATACACCGGGGAGCTGTTTTTT
TRBV12-3/TRBV12-4	TRBJ1-4	NA	NA	CASSSSRMDEKLFF	TGTGCCAGCAGTTCGTCCAGGATGGATGAAAAACTGTTTTTT
TRBV6-1	TRBJ2-1	few	TRBD1	CASSEGLGGHNEQFF	TGTGCCAGCAGTGAGGGCCTAGGGGGCCACAATGAGCAGTTCTTC
TRBV12-3/TRBV12-4	TRBJ1-1	NA	NA	CASSLRSMNTEAFF	TGTGCCAGCAGTTTACGGTCAATGAACACTGAAGCTTTCTTT
TRBV3-1	TRBJ2-7	NA	NA	CASSQERHLSYEQYF	TGTGCCAGCAGCCAAGAACGCCACCTCTCCTACGAGCAGTACTTC
TRBV20-1	TRBJ2-7	few	TRBD2	CSARKGLAGVDEQYF	TGCAGTGCTAGAAAGGGACTAGCGGGAGTAGACGAGCAGTACTTC
TRBV6-6	TRBJ2-1	few	TRBD2	CASSLDGTSTVEQFF	TGTGCCAGCAGCCTCGACGGGACTAGCACTGTTGAGCAGTTCTTC
TRBV6-5	TRBJ1-2	NA	NA	CASSYGRGYTF	TGTGCCAGCAGTTACGGACGTGGCTACACCTTC
TRBV20-1	TRBJ1-1	NA	NA	CSARNRWGGADTNTEAFF	TGCAGTGCTAGAAATCGCTGGGGGGGCGCGGACACGAACACTGAAGCTTTCTTT
TRBV3-1	TRBJ2-5	NA	NA	CASSQRKGQETQYF	TGTGCCAGCAGCCAAAGGAAGGGCCAAGAGACCCAGTACTTC
TRBV20-1	TRBJ2-2	many	NA	CSASDRMNTGELFF	TGCAGTGCTAGTGACAGGATGAACACCGGGGAGCTGTTTTTT
TRBV6-6	TRBJ2-7	NA	NA	CASTLSRLSYEQYF	TGTGCCAGTACACTTAGCCGACTTAGCTACGAGCAGTACTTC
TRBV6-2/TRBV6-3	TRBJ1-1	NA	NA	CASSDQGTEAFF	TGTGCCAGCAGTGATCAGGGAACTGAAGCTTTCTTT
TRBV12-3/TRBV12-4	TRBJ2-1	few	NA	CASSFGGTAYNEQFF	TGTGCCAGCAGTTTTGGCGGGACCGCCTACAATGAGCAGTTCTTC
TRBV28	TRBJ2-1	many	NA	CASSLGGQGTYNEQFF	TGTGCCAGCAGTCTCGGAGGTCAGGGGACCTACAATGAGCAGTTCTTC
TRBV24-1	TRBJ2-5	few	TRBD2	CATSDLGTSPYQETQYF	TGTGCCACCAGTGACCTTGGGACTAGCCCGTACCAAGAGACCCAGTACTTC
TRBV2	TRBJ2-3	once	TRBD2	CASTEELADTDTQYF	TGTGCCAGCACCGAAGAGCTAGCGGACACAGATACGCAGTATTTT
TRBV30	TRBJ1-1	many	NA	CAWSTGVGPPEAFF	TGTGCCTGGTCCACAGGAGTTGGCCCCCCTGAAGCTTTCTTT
TRBV30	TRBJ1-1	NA	NA	CAWSVDDRETEAFF	TGTGCCTGGAGTGTAGACGACCGGGAGACTGAAGCTTTCTTT
TRBV20-1	TRBJ2-4	NA	NA	CSAPRTTRDNQSIQYF	TGCAGTGCTCCCAGGACTACGAGGGACAACCAAAGCATTCAGTACTTC
TRBV28	TRBJ2-7	NA	NA	CASSLEWGRNEQYF	TGTGCCAGCAGTTTAGAATGGGGGAGAAACGAGCAGTACTTC
TRBV4-1	TRBJ2-7	NA	TRBD2	CASGMTSGPYNEQYF	TGCGCCAGCGGCATGACTAGCGGGCCTTACAATGAGCAGTACTTC
TRBV29-1	TRBJ1-2	many	NA	CSVEDLGGVYGYTF	TGCAGCGTTGAAGATCTGGGGGGAGTCTATGGCTACACCTTC
TRBV11-2	TRBJ1-4	many	NA	CASSLGYEKLFF	TGTGCCAGCAGCTTAGGTTACGAAAAACTGTTTTTT
TRBV7-3	TRBJ2-1	once	TRBD2	CASSLFAGVYNEQFF	TGTGCCAGCAGCTTATTCGCGGGAGTGTACAATGAGCAGTTCTTC
TRBV28	TRBJ1-2	few	TRBD1	CASSLYRGGYTF	TGTGCCAGCAGTTTATACAGGGGTGGCTACACCTTC
TRBV6-5	TRBJ1-1	NA	TRBD1	CASSYEGQRLVTEAFF	TGTGCCAGCAGTTACGAGGGACAGAGGTTGGTCACTGAAGCTTTCTTT
TRBV29-1	TRBJ2-1	few	NA	CSVVIRGDLNEQFF	TGCAGCGTTGTAATCAGGGGAGATCTCAATGAGCAGTTCTTC
TRBV3-1	TRBJ1-2	NA	NA	CASSQDLAVNYGYTF	TGTGCCAGCAGCCAAGATTTGGCCGTTAACTATGGCTACACCTTC
TRBV27	TRBJ2-7	NA	TRBD1	CASWREGTGEYEQYF	TGTGCCAGCTGGAGGGAAGGGACAGGGGAATACGAGCAGTACTTC
TRBV18	TRBJ2-7	few	TRBD1	CASSPRAGGVEQYF	TGTGCCAGCTCACCACGGGCAGGGGGCGTTGAGCAGTACTTC
TRBV7-3	TRBJ2-7	few	NA	CASSLRLAGQGEQYF	TGTGCCAGCAGCTTAAGGCTAGCGGGACAGGGCGAGCAGTACTTC
TRBV2	TRBJ1-5	NA	TRBD1	CASNTGTGGSQPQHF	TGTGCCAGCAACACCGGGACAGGGGGAAGTCAGCCCCAGCATTTT
TRBV20-1	TRBJ2-7	NA	TRBD2	CSARERGSTYEQYF	TGCAGTGCTAGAGAGCGGGGGAGCACCTACGAGCAGTACTTC
TRBV29-1	TRBJ1-1	NA	NA	CSVEVRVILYTEAFF	TGCAGCGTTGAAGTACGTGTTATCCTGTACACTGAAGCTTTCTTT
TRBV28	TRBJ2-3	NA	NA	CASSLGVALTDTLYF	TGTGCCAGCAGCCTAGGGGTAGCACTAACAGATACGCTGTATTTT
TRBV7-2	TRBJ2-2	NA	NA	CASSLALTHANTGELFF	TGTGCCAGCAGCTTAGCGCTCACACACGCGAACACCGGGGAGCTGTTTTTT
TRBV29-1	TRBJ1-5	once	NA	CSGGESNPPQHF	TGCAGCGGGGGGGAATCCAATCCGCCCCAGCATTTT
TRBV6-2/TRBV6-3	TRBJ1-2	NA	NA	CATDSTYGYTF	TGTGCTACGGACTCGACTTATGGCTACACCTTC
TRBV29-1	TRBJ1-2	NA	NA	CSAHRFNYGYTF	TGCAGCGCTCACAGATTTAACTATGGCTACACCTTC
TRBV12-3/TRBV12-4	TRBJ2-4	once	NA	CANSPETGGSSRNIQYF	TGTGCCAACAGTCCCGAGACAGGTGGATCTTCCCGGAACATTCAGTACTTC
TRBV20-1	TRBJ2-7	many	NA	CSARDRGYEQYF	TGCAGTGCTAGAGATCGGGGATACGAGCAGTACTTC